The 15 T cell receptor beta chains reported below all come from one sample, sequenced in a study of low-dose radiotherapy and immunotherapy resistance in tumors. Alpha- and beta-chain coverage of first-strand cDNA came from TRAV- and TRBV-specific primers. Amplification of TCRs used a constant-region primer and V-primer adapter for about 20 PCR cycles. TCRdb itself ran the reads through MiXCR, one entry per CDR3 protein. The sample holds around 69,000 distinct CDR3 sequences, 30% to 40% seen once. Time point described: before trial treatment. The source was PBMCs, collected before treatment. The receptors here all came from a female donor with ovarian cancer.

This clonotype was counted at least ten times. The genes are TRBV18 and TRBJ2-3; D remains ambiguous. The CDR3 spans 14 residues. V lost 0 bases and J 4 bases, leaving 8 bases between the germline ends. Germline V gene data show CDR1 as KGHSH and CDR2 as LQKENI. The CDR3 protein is CASSPPGLADTQYF. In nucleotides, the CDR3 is TGTGCCAGCTCACCACCGGGGTTGGCAGATACGCAGTATTTT. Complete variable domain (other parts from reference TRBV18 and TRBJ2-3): NAGVMQNPRHLVRRRGQEARLRCSPMKGHSHVYWYRQLPEEGLKFMVYLQKENIIDESGMPKERFSAEFPKEGPSILRIQQVVRGDSAAYFCASSPPGLADTQYFGPGTRLTVL.

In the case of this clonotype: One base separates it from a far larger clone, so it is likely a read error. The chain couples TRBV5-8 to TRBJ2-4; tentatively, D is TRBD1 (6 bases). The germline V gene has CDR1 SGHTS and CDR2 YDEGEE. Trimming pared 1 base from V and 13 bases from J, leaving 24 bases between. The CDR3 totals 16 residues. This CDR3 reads CASSLRFRVRDNEQYF. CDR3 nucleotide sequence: TGTGCCAGCAGCTTGAGGTTCAGGGTTCGGGACAATGAGCAGTACTTC.

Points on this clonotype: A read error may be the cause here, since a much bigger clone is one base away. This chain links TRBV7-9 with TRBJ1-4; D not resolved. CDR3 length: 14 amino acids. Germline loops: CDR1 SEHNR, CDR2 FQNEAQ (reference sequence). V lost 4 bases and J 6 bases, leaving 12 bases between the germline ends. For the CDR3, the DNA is TGTGCCAGCAGCTCAAACTTCAACGATGAAAAACTGTTTTTT. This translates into CASSSNFNDEKLFF. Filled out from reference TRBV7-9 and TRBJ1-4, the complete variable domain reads DTGVSQNPRHKITKRGQNVTFRCDPISEHNRLYWYRQTLGQGPEFLTYFQNEAQLEKSRLLSDRFSAERPKGSFSTLEIQRTEQGDSAMYLCASSSNFNDEKLFFGSGTQLSVL.

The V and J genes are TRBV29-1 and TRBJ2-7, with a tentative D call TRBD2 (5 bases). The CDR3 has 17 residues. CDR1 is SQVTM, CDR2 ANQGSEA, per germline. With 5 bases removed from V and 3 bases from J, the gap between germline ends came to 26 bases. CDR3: CSVSGLPPKSDIYEQYF. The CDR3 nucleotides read TGCAGCGTTTCAGGACTGCCTCCCAAATCAGACATCTACGAGCAGTACTTC.

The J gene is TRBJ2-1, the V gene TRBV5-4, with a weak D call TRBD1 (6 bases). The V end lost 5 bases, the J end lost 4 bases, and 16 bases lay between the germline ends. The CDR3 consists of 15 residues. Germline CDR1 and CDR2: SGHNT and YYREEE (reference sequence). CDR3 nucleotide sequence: TGTGCCAGCAGAAAAGGGACAAGTTTGTACAATGAGCAGTTCTTC. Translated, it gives CASRKGTSLYNEQFF. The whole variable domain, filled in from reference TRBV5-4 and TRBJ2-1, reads ETGVTQSPTHLIKTRGQQVTLRCSSQSGHNTVSWYQQALGQGPQFIFQYYREEENGRGNFPPRFSGLQFPNYSSELNVNALELDDSALYLCASRKGTSLYNEQFFGPGTRLTVL.

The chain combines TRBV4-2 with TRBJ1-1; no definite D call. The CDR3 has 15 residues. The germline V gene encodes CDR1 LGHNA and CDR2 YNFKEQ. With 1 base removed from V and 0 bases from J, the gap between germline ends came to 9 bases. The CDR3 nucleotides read TGTGCCAGCAGCCAAGGCAAGGGTATGAACACTGAAGCTTTCTTT. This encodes CASSQGKGMNTEAFF.

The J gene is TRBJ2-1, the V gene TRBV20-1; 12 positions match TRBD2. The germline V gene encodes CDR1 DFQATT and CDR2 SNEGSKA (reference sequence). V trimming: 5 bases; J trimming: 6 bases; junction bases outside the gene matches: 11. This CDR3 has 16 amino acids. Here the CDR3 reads CSAGWTSGILGNEQFF. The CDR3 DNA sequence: TGCAGTGCTGGGTGGACTAGCGGGATTTTAGGCAATGAGCAGTTCTTC.

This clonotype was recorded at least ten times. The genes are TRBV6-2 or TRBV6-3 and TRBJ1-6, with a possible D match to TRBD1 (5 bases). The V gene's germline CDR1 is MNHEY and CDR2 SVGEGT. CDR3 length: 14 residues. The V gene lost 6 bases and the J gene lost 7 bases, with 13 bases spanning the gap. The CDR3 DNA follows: TGTGCCAGCAGAAAAGGACAATCGAATTCACCCCTCCACTTT. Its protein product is CASRKGQSNSPLHF.

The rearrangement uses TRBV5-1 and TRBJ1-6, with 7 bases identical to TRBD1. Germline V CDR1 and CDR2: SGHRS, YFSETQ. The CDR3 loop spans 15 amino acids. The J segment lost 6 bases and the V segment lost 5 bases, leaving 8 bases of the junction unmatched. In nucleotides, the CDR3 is TGCGCCAGCAGGGGCGAGACAGGGCGTAATTCACCCCTCCACTTT. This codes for CASRGETGRNSPLHF. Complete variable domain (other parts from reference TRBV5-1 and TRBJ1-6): KAGVTQTPRYLIKTRGQQVTLSCSPISGHRSVSWYQQTPGQGLQFLFEYFSETQRNKGNFPGRFSGRQFSNSRSEMNVSTLELGDSALYLCASRGETGRNSPLHFGNGTRLTVT.

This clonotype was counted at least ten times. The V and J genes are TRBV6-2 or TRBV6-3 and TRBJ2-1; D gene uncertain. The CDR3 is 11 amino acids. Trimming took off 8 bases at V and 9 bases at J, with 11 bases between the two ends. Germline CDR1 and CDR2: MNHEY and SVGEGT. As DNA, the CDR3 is TGTGCCAGCTCGTTCGTCAGTGAGCAGTTCTTC. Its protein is CASSFVSEQFF.

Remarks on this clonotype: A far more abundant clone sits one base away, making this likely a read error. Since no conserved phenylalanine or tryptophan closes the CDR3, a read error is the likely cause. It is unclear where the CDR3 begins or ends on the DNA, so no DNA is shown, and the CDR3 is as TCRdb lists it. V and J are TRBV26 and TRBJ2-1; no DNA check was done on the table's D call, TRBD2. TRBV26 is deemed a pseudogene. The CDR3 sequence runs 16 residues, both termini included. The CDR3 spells CASSLRGRYSYNEQFS.

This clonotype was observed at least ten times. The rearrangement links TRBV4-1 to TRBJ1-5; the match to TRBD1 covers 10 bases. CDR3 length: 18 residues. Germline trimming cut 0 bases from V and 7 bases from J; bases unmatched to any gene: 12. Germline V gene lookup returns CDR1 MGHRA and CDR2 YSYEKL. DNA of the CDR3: TGCGCCAGCAGCCAAGATCTTAAGGGACAGGGGAGTCAACAGCCCCAGCATTTT. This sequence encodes CASSQDLKGQGSQQPQHF.

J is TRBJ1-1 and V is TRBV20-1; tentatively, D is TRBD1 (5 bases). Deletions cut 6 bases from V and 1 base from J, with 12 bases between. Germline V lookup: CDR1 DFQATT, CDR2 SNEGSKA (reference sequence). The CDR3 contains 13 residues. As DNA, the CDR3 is TGCAGTGCGGGACGGACGAGGAACACTGAAGCTTTCTTT. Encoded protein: CSAGRTRNTEAFF.

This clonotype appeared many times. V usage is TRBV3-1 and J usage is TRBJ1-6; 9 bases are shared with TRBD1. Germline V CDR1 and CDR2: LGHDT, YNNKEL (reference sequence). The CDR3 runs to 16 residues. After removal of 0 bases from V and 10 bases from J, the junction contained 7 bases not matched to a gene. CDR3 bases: TGTGCCAGCAGCCAAGATTTACAGGGGGCGAGGTCACCCCTCCACTTT. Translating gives CASSQDLQGARSPLHF.

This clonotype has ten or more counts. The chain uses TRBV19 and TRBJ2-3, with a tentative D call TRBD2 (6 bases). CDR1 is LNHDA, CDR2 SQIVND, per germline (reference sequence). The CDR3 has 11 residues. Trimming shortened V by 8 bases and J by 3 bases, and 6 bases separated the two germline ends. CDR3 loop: CASAGTDTQYF. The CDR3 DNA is TGTGCCAGTGCGGGGACAGATACGCAGTATTTT.